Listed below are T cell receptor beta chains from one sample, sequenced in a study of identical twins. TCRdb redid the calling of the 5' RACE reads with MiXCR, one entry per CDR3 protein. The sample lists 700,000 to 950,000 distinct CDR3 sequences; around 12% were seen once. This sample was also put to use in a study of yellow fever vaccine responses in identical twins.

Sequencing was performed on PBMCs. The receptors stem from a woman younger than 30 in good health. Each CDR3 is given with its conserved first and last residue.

CDR3: CASGAPDSYNEQFF; V: TRBV2; J: TRBJ2-1
CDR3: CSAREAHQETQYF; V: TRBV20-1; J: TRBJ2-5
CDR3: CSVTTRDSVYQETQYF; V: TRBV29-1; J: TRBJ2-5
CDR3: CASSQWGNYGYTF; V: TRBV3-1; J: TRBJ1-2
CDR3: CSVERDSFPYEQYF; V: TRBV29-1; J: TRBJ2-7
CDR3: CASSYEAGELFF; V: TRBV7-9; J: TRBJ2-2
CDR3: CATSRALASGSEDEQFF; V: TRBV15; J: TRBJ2-1
CDR3: CSAGTPTRGDQPQHF; V: TRBV20-1; J: TRBJ1-5
CDR3: CSAGGNRANEQFF; V: TRBV20-1; J: TRBJ2-1
CDR3: CASSRKQPGTGVWQGSNQPQHF; V: TRBV4-2; J: TRBJ1-5
CDR3: CSADSEWRGGQPTDTQYF; V: TRBV20-1; J: TRBJ2-3
CDR3: CASSLKGTRTGDTGELFF; V: TRBV11-1; J: TRBJ2-2
CDR3: CSANRRDRGHYSNQPQHF; V: TRBV20-1; J: TRBJ1-5
CDR3: CASSQGSGGDRTDTQYF; V: TRBV4-2; J: TRBJ2-3
CDR3: CSGLGRDIQYF; V: TRBV29-1; J: TRBJ2-4
CDR3: CASSWGRSTNEKLFF; V: TRBV5-1; J: TRBJ1-4
CDR3: CSVWPKGKTYNEQFF; V: TRBV29-1; J: TRBJ2-1
CDR3: CASSLAGWQETQYF; V: TRBV5-1; J: TRBJ2-5
CDR3: CASRPAGGHSTGELFF; V: TRBV2; J: TRBJ2-2
CDR3: CSAPGQYFSGANVLTF; V: TRBV20-1; J: TRBJ2-6
CDR3: CASSLVARRDTGELFF; V: TRBV5-1; J: TRBJ2-2
CDR3: CASSPGAGSTGELFF; V: TRBV13; J: TRBJ2-2
CDR3: CAIGGGSLSGNTIYF; V: TRBV12-3/TRBV12-4; J: TRBJ1-3
CDR3: CASTGGVHEQFF; V: TRBV3-1; J: TRBJ2-1
CDR3: CASSQTSGGAGSTDTQYF; V: TRBV27; J: TRBJ2-3
CDR3: CASSLRGPTLYPDTQYF; V: TRBV5-4; J: TRBJ2-3
CDR3: CASSKLGLAGSYEQYF; V: TRBV6-1; J: TRBJ2-7
CDR3: CASRTDRRSNTEAFF; V: TRBV6-1; J: TRBJ1-1
CDR3: CASSLEGQNNQPQHF; V: TRBV5-1; J: TRBJ1-5
CDR3: CASSSGQDYGYTF; V: TRBV12-3/TRBV12-4; J: TRBJ1-2
CDR3: CASSALTVQETQYF; V: TRBV5-6; J: TRBJ2-5
CDR3: CASSRTSGRETQYF; V: TRBV12-3/TRBV12-4; J: TRBJ2-5
CDR3: CASSSSGLAGSNEQFF; V: TRBV7-8; J: TRBJ2-1
CDR3: CASSLGGTSTASYNEQFF; V: TRBV5-1; J: TRBJ2-1
CDR3: CASSFSAINEQFF; V: TRBV13; J: TRBJ2-1
CDR3: CASSSAQPETQYF; V: TRBV3-1; J: TRBJ2-5
CDR3: CASSRLGSSGRARDTQYF; V: TRBV28; J: TRBJ2-3
CDR3: CASSSPQVSLTGDTQYF; V: TRBV12-3/TRBV12-4; J: TRBJ2-3
CDR3: CSVRYTGYEQYF; V: TRBV29-1; J: TRBJ2-7
CDR3: CSARGGRQETQYF; V: TRBV20-1; J: TRBJ2-5
CDR3: CASSLLAGQETQYF; V: TRBV7-6; J: TRBJ2-5
CDR3: CASNQQGIGNTIYF; V: TRBV12-3/TRBV12-4; J: TRBJ1-3
CDR3: CSVQRDRYGYTF; V: TRBV29-1; J: TRBJ1-2
CDR3: CASSQDGPGGWRDTQYF; V: TRBV4-1; J: TRBJ2-3
CDR3: CASSPGVLFGSYNEQFF; V: TRBV12-3/TRBV12-4; J: TRBJ2-1
CDR3: CASSLGPGTGSLAKNIQYF; V: TRBV7-3; J: TRBJ2-4